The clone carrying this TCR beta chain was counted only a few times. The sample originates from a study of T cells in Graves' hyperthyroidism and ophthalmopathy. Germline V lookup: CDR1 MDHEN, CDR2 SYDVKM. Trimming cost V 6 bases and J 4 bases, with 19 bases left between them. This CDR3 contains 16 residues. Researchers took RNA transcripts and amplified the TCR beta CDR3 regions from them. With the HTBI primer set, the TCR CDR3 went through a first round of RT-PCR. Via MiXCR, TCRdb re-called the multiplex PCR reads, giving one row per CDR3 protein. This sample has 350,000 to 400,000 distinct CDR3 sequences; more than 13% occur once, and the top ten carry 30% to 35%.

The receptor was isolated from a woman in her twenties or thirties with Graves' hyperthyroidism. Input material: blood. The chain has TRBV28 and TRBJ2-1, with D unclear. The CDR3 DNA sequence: TGTGCCAGCAGCGACCAAGATCTGACCCTTTACAATGAGCAGTTCTTC. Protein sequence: CASSDQDLTLYNEQFF.